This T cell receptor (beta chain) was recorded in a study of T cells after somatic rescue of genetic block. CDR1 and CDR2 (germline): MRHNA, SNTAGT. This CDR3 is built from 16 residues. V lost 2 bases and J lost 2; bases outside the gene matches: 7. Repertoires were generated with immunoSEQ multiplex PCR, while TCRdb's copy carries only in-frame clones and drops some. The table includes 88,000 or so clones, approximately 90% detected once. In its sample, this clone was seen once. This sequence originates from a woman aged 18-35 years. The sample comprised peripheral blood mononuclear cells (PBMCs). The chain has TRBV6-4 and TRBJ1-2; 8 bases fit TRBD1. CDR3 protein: CASSDPSRTGNYGYTF. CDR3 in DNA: TGTGCCAGCAGTGACCCGTCCCGGACAGGGAACTATGGCTACACCTTC.